This T cell receptor (beta chain) was sequenced during a study of blood T cell repertoires in COVID-19 (dated by TCRdb to 2020 to 2021). Turning to the overall study: Samples from collaborators originated in the United States, Italy and Spain and spanned both the acute and convalescent phases of COVID-19. The prospective study material was composed of cDNA or gDNA derived from T cells, B-cell-depleted T cells, or PBMCs. Deeply sampled blood TCRbeta repertoires from subjects exposed to, actively infected with, or recovered from COVID-19 were included in the dataset. A freely available public database, intended as a resource for researchers studying the immune response to SARS-CoV-2, is where the repertoires were released. The samples were drawn from the first 160 participants of the ongoing ImmuneRACE study and from 1,254 subjects provided by 6 global collaborators. Nearly every sample came with metadata listing a de-identified subject ID, COVID-19 status, age in years and sex. Where available, HLA class I and class II types were obtained from metadata supplied by the sample provider rather than from assay-based typing.

What the study reported, not specific to this receptor: Clinical and demographic metadata were provided uncurated, with the amount varying by source and participant.

Each collaborating institution followed its own protocols to collect whole blood in K2EDTA tubes. For TCRbeta analysis, collaborator samples were shipped as frozen whole blood, as isolated PBMCs, or as DNA extracted from either sample type. Relative to germline, V is 0 bases shorter and J is 0 bases shorter, with 6 bases between their ends. Looking up the germline V gene yields CDR1 ENHRY and CDR2 SYGVKD. Reading from cysteine to phenylalanine, the CDR3 counts 15 amino acids. The sequence is cut down to CDR3 DNA, 45 bases in frame from base 1. With respect to this clone: Which antigen it targets is not known. Base qualities are not provided; no much larger clone lies one nucleotide away.

The immunoSEQ Assay, a bias-controlled multiplex PCR, was used to amplify TCRbeta CDR3 regions from genomic DNA. The original pipeline was this. Nucleated cell counts per sample were estimated from amplification of reference gene primers within the assay. To quantify the absolute abundance of each unique TCRbeta CDR3 rearrangement, sequence reads were collapsed and filtered. For each sample, productive Simpson clonality was calculated as the square root of Simpson's diversity index over productive rearrangements. The table comes from immuneACCESS by way of TCRdb, which keeps in-frame sequences with V and J called. Part of the clones is missing from these tables; in studies checked, under half for an unresolved V gene and the rest for unknown reasons. V and J calls and clone size come straight from that table; D and trimming were deduced from the DNA. The sample yields tens of thousands of clones; approximately 84% were counted once. The ten biggest clones cover roughly 15% of the sample.

Recombination connected TRBV10-3 to TRBJ1-5; TRBD1 is a possible D gene, resting on 5 matching bases. The receptor was isolated from a man in his sixties or seventies with acute or convalescent COVID-19. Specimen: peripheral blood. The bases read TGTGCCATCAGTGAGTCAAGGGGTAGCAATCAGCCCCAGCATTTT. The resulting protein is CAISESRGSNQPQHF.